Each of the 23 T cell receptor beta chains below was sequenced from the same sample in a study of T cells in Graves' hyperthyroidism and ophthalmopathy. TCR beta CDR3 regions were amplified from RNA. First-round RT-PCR of the TCR CDR3 relied on the HTBI primer set. From the multiplex PCR reads, TCRdb called clonotypes with MiXCR, one entry per CDR3 protein. Among roughly 500,000 distinct CDR3 sequences, around 14% were seen once, and the ten largest hold 4.5% to 6%. Sequenced: blood. These TCRs come from a woman aged 30 to 39 with Graves' hyperthyroidism that later progressed to Graves' ophthalmopathy.

This clonotype showed up many times. The chain combines TRBV7-2 with TRBJ2-1; TRBD2 aligns across 14 bases. V gave up 4 bases and J gave up 4 bases; unmatched junction bases: 6. This CDR3 is built from 17 residues. The germline V gene has CDR1 SGHTA and CDR2 FQGNSA. In DNA form, the CDR3 reads TGTGCCAGCAGCTCCCATGGGACTAGCGGGAGTTACAATGAGCAGTTCTTC. Translated, it gives CASSSHGTSGSYNEQFF.

The chain has TRBV7-2 and TRBJ2-7, with TRBD2 matching over 7 bases. V was clipped by 2 bases and J by 2 bases; unmatched bases: 6. This CDR3 spans 15 amino acids. Germline V gives CDR1 SGHTA, CDR2 FQGNSA. CDR3 DNA sequence: TGTGCCAGCAGCTTAAACGCCGGACTAGCCTACGAGCAGTACTTC. It codes for CASSLNAGLAYEQYF.

This clonotype has at least ten counts. The rearrangement uses TRBV10-3 and TRBJ2-1; TRBD1 aligns across 10 bases. CDR3 size: 15 residues. Per the germline V gene, CDR1 is ENHRY and CDR2 is SYGVKD. The junction had 9 bases not matched to a gene; V was cut back by 5 bases and J by 8 bases. CDR3 amino acids: CAISSGQGEVDEQFF. The CDR3 DNA sequence: TGTGCCATCAGTTCCGGACAGGGGGAGGTGGATGAGCAGTTCTTC.

This clonotype was recorded at least ten times. The chain combines TRBV6-1 with TRBJ1-1, with no clear D. The V end lost 5 bases, the J end lost 7 bases, and 14 bases lay between the germline ends. CDR3 length equals 13 residues. The V gene's germline CDR1 is MNHNS and CDR2 SASEGT. In DNA form, the CDR3 reads TGTGCCAGCAGTACTATGGGTTCTGATGAAGCTTTCTTT. Translated, it gives CASSTMGSDEAFF.

The J gene is TRBJ2-1, the V gene TRBV24-1; no clear D gene. This CDR3 is 10 amino acids long. V lost 0 bases, J lost 11 bases, and 1 base lay in between. Germline V gene sequence: CDR1 KGHDR, CDR2 SFDVKD. The CDR3: CATSDLKQFF. The CDR3 DNA reads TGTGCCACCAGTGATTTGAAGCAGTTCTTC.

This clonotype was observed at least ten times. This sequence joins TRBV28 and TRBJ1-5, with D possibly being TRBD1 (5 bases). The germline gives CDR1 MDHEN, CDR2 SYDVKM. The V end lost 6 bases, the J end lost 2 bases, and 20 bases lay between the germline ends. This CDR3 has 17 amino acids. The CDR3 is CASSKVRAEGRNQPQHF. In DNA form, the CDR3 reads TGTGCCAGCAGCAAGGTCAGGGCGGAGGGACGCAATCAGCCCCAGCATTTT.

The chain uses TRBV27 and TRBJ2-1; 10 bases agree with TRBD2. After removal of 6 bases from V and 6 bases from J, the junction contained 11 bases not matched to a gene. Germline-derived CDR1 and CDR2 are MNHEY and SMNVEV (reference sequence). CDR3 size: 16 residues. The CDR3 loop is CASSRQALAGFNEQFF. The CDR3, as DNA: TGTGCCAGCAGCCGACAGGCACTAGCGGGATTCAATGAGCAGTTCTTC.

This chain uses TRBV28 with TRBJ1-2; tentative D call: TRBD1 (6 bases). Per the germline V gene, CDR1 is MDHEN and CDR2 is SYDVKM. V gave up 6 bases and J gave up 5 bases, with 19 bases separating them. The CDR3 covers 15 residues. The CDR3 DNA reads TGTGCCAGCAGCCGATCCCAGGGGATTTGGTATGGCTACACCTTC. Its translation: CASSRSQGIWYGYTF.

This clonotype was detected ten times or more. This chain connects TRBV10-3 to TRBJ2-7; D could derive from TRBD1 or TRBD2 (5 bases each). V was clipped by 0 bases and J by 3 bases, with 6 bases between them. There are 13 residues in the CDR3. Looked up from germline, CDR1 is ENHRY and CDR2 is SYGVKD. The CDR3 region is CAISESGDYEQYF. CDR3 in DNA: TGTGCCATCAGTGAGTCGGGGGACTACGAGCAGTACTTC.

The CDR3 region is CASSDPPGEQFF. As DNA, the CDR3 is TGTGCCAGCAGTGACCCCCCGGGGGAGCAGTTCTTC. V gene TRBV12-3 or TRBV12-4 combines with J gene TRBJ2-1; D possibly corresponds to TRBD2 (5 bases). CDR3 length: 12 residues. Trimming shortened V by 5 bases and J by 10 bases, and 12 bases separated the two germline ends.

The CDR3: CASSQGQSYSGNTIYF. In DNA form, the CDR3 reads TGCGCCAGCAGCCAAGGACAGTCTTACTCTGGAAACACCATATATTTT. This sequence joins TRBV4-1 and TRBJ1-3; D may be TRBD1 (5 bases). Trimming pared 1 base from V and 0 bases from J, leaving 10 bases between. Germline V gene sequence: CDR1 MGHRA, CDR2 YSYEKL. This CDR3 has 16 amino acids.

This clonotype came up many times. This chain connects TRBV5-5 to TRBJ1-6, with D possibly being TRBD1 (5 bases). Trimming shortened V by 4 bases and J by 7 bases, and 18 bases separated the two germline ends. Germline assignment: CDR1 SGHKS and CDR2 YYEKEE (reference sequence). This CDR3 spans 16 amino acids. CDR3 loop: CASSVRTGTTNSPLHF. DNA of the CDR3: TGTGCCAGCAGCGTCCGAACCGGGACCACAAATTCACCCCTCCACTTT.

This clonotype was detected a few times. The rearrangement uses TRBV4-2 and TRBJ2-7; unclear D gene. V lost 1 base and J 0 bases, leaving 10 bases between the germline ends. The germline gives CDR1 LGHNA, CDR2 YNFKEQ. The CDR3 consists of 15 residues. The DNA of the CDR3 is TGTGCCAGCAGCCAAGCCCCACAGTTCTCCTACGAGCAGTACTTC. Residues: CASSQAPQFSYEQYF.

This clonotype has ten or more counts. The CDR3 here is CASSGSGKDPGELFF. The CDR3 DNA follows: TGTGCCAGCAGTGGTAGCGGGAAGGATCCCGGGGAGCTGTTTTTT. The chain carries TRBV2 and TRBJ2-2, with 8 bases aligning to TRBD2. This CDR3 has 15 amino acids. Trimming at V came to 4 bases and at J to 6 bases, leaving 7 bases not matched to a gene. Germline V CDR1 and CDR2: SNHLY, FYNNEI. The whole variable domain, filled in from reference TRBV2 and TRBJ2-2, reads EPEVTQTPSHQVTQMGQEVILRCVPISNHLYFYWYRQILGQKVEFLVSFYNNEISEKSEIFDDQFSVERPDGSNFTLKIRSTKLEDSAMYFCASSGSGKDPGELFFGEGSRLTVL.

This clonotype was detected many times. This chain uses TRBV19 with TRBJ1-1; possibly TRBD1 for D (5 bases). CDR1 LNHDA and CDR2 SQIVND come from the germline V gene (reference sequence). The CDR3 runs to 14 residues. Between the trimmed V and J ends, which lost 4 bases and 1 base, there was a span of 10 bases. CDR3 bases: TGTGCCAGTAGTACAATCGGGGGGAACACTGAAGCTTTCTTT. This gives the protein CASSTIGGNTEAFF.

To note about this clonotype: A clone one base away is much larger, so this may be a read error. This CDR3 fails to terminate in the conserved phenylalanine or tryptophan, so it likely reflects a read error. The J gene is TRBJ1-1, the V gene TRBV7-3, with 8 nucleotides matching TRBD1. The junction had 1 base not matched to a gene; V was cut back by 0 bases and J by 4 bases. Germline V lookup: CDR1 SGHTA, CDR2 FQGTGA. This CDR3 is built from 14 residues. As DNA, the CDR3 is TGTGCCAGCAGCTTAACCACAGGGGGCACTGAAGCTTTCGTT. Translated, it gives CASSLTTGGTEAFV.

This clonotype has at least ten counts. CDR3 region: CASSMTRGRDYGYTF. The CDR3 coding sequence is TGTGCCAGCAGTATGACGAGGGGGCGCGACTATGGCTACACCTTC. The chain links TRBV28 to TRBJ1-2, with 7 bases identical to TRBD1. The CDR3 has 15 residues. Per the germline V gene, CDR1 is MDHEN and CDR2 is SYDVKM. J gave up 3 bases and V 5 bases, and 9 bases lay outside the gene matches.

The sample holds many counts of this clonotype. V is TRBV9 and J is TRBJ1-4; possibly TRBD1 for D (6 bases). The CDR3 loop spans 13 amino acids. With 7 bases removed from V and 10 bases from J, the gap between germline ends came to 17 bases. Germline V CDR1 and CDR2: SGDLS, YYNGEE. The CDR3 loop reads CASATGRLGKLFF. The CDR3 bases are TGTGCCAGCGCAACAGGGAGGTTGGGAAAACTGTTTTTT.

This clonotype was detected ten times or more. This chain joins TRBV12-3 or TRBV12-4 and TRBJ2-3; the D is unclear. Trimming took 8 bases from V and 1 from J, leaving 13 bases between them. CDR3 size: 14 residues. CDR3 in amino acids: CASGSYSRTDTQYF. For the CDR3, the DNA is TGTGCCAGCGGATCATACAGCCGCACAGATACGCAGTATTTT.

The chain joins TRBV27 to TRBJ2-2, with TRBD2 matching 7 bases. V was clipped by 1 base and J by 1 base; unmatched bases: 3. The CDR3 runs to 16 residues. Looked up from germline, CDR1 is MNHEY and CDR2 is SMNVEV (reference sequence). The CDR3 protein is CASSLLGGVNTGELFF. The DNA for the CDR3 is TGTGCCAGCAGTTTATTGGGGGGGGTGAACACCGGGGAGCTGTTTTTT.

This clonotype has just a few counts. A much larger clone differs by one base, so this may be a read error. The gene calls are TRBV7-2 and TRBJ2-5; a possible D gene is TRBD2 (6 bases). The length of the CDR3 is 14 residues. The V end lost 1 base, the J end lost 5 bases, and 11 bases lay between the germline ends. Germline-derived CDR1 and CDR2 are SGHTA and FQGNSA. The CDR3 reads CASSLVAGWETQYF. The CDR3 coding sequence is TGTGCCAGCAGCTTAGTGGCGGGATGGGAGACCCAGTACTTC.

This clonotype has a count of ten or more. The genes are TRBV3-1 and TRBJ1-4; D ambiguous. Germline lookup yields CDR1 LGHDT and CDR2 YNNKEL (reference sequence). This CDR3 spans 17 amino acids. V was trimmed by 0 bases and J by 2 bases, leaving 13 bases between them. In DNA, the CDR3 is TGTGCCAGCAGCCAAGAGGGTGTGGGTACCACTAATGAAAAACTGTTTTTT. Its protein is CASSQEGVGTTNEKLFF.

This clonotype was observed at least ten times. V usage is TRBV6-2 or TRBV6-3 and J usage is TRBJ2-3, with D tentatively TRBD1 (6 bases). Germline lookup yields CDR1 MNHEY and CDR2 SVGEGT. Trimming took off 6 bases at V and 2 bases at J, with 12 bases between the two ends. The CDR3 length is 14 residues. As DNA, the CDR3 is TGTGCCAGCAGGCCCCCGGGACACACAGATACGCAGTATTTT. It is translated as CASRPPGHTDTQYF.